This TCR beta chain was obtained from a study of CD8 T cells in Susac syndrome. This clonotype was seen a few times. CDR3 length equals 13 residues. Germline V gene data show CDR1 as MGHDK and CDR2 as SYGVNS. Trimming removed 6 bases from V and 1 base from J; junction bases left unmatched: 2. Negative isolation was used for CD8+ and CD4+ T cells, and FACS enrichment was applied to TEMRA cells. An input of roughly 0.5 to 1 ug of RNA was subjected to reverse transcription using random hexamers. From the immunoSEQ multiplex PCR reads, TCRdb called clonotypes with MiXCR, one entry per CDR3 protein. The table lists 120,000 or so distinct CDR3 sequences, 96% of them singletons.

The clonotype originates from a human donor with Susac syndrome. The chain has TRBV25-1 and TRBJ1-1, with TRBD1 matching 7 bases. Sequencing was done on a sample of CD4+ T cells from PBMCs. The DNA of the CDR3 is TGTGCCAGCAGGGACAGGCCGAACACTGAAGCTTTCTTT. This encodes CASRDRPNTEAFF.